Listed below are T cell receptor beta chains from one sample, sequenced in a study of memory CD4+ T cells and cytomegalovirus serostatus. The table came from immunoSEQ multiplex PCR; TCRdb's copy has only in-frame clones and leaves some out. The data show tens of thousands of clones, 60% to 85% seen once. The source material was memory CD4+ T cells from blood. The receptors were gathered from an adult in good health and CMV-seronegative. Both conserved end residues are part of each CDR3. Each record gives: CDR3 DNA, CDR3 protein, clone size, V gene, J gene, D gene. A D gene is named only where the DNA matches it firmly. Size values are once, few and many counts, or a class for expanded clones, and some rows have none.

CDR3nt: TGTGCCAGTAGCGAACAGGTGCCGGCGGGTCTAGCGGGGGCCTACGAGCAGTACTTC; CDR3aa: CASSEQVPAGLAGAYEQYF; abundance: NA; v_gene: TRBV19; j_gene: TRBJ2-7; d_gene: TRBD2
CDR3nt: TGTGCCAGCAGCGTAGAGGACAGGGATGGCAATGAGCAGTTCTTC; CDR3aa: CASSVEDRDGNEQFF; abundance: few; v_gene: TRBV9; j_gene: TRBJ2-1; d_gene: TRBD1
CDR3nt: TGCGCCAGCAATCTCGGGGGCTTAGGCACTGAAGCTTTCTTT; CDR3aa: CASNLGGLGTEAFF; abundance: NA; v_gene: TRBV10-1; j_gene: TRBJ1-1; d_gene: NA
CDR3nt: TGCGCCAGCAGCCGAGGGACAGGGACAACTGAAGCTTTCTTT; CDR3aa: CASSRGTGTTEAFF; abundance: NA; v_gene: TRBV4-3; j_gene: TRBJ1-1; d_gene: TRBD1
CDR3nt: TGTGCCAGCAGCTTCGCCGGGACTACCGGGGAGCTGTTTTTT; CDR3aa: CASSFAGTTGELFF; abundance: NA; v_gene: TRBV11-2; j_gene: TRBJ2-2; d_gene: NA
CDR3nt: TGTGCCAGTAGTATCGGGACTAGCCCCACAGATACGCAGTATTTT; CDR3aa: CASSIGTSPTDTQYF; abundance: NA; v_gene: TRBV19; j_gene: TRBJ2-3; d_gene: TRBD2
CDR3nt: TGTGCCAGCACGGGAGACATCAGGCAGACCCAGTACTTC; CDR3aa: CASTGDIRQTQYF; abundance: once; v_gene: TRBV6-1; j_gene: TRBJ2-5; d_gene: NA
CDR3nt: TGTGCCAGCAGCCCGTCAGGGAAGGAAAAACTGTTTTTT; CDR3aa: CASSPSGKEKLFF; abundance: NA; v_gene: TRBV7-9; j_gene: TRBJ1-4; d_gene: NA
CDR3nt: TGTGCCAGCAGCGCAACAGCGTCGAACACCGGGGAGCTGTTTTTT; CDR3aa: CASSATASNTGELFF; abundance: NA; v_gene: TRBV7-6; j_gene: TRBJ2-2; d_gene: NA
CDR3nt: TGCGCCAGCAGTGAGTCGACAGCTTCTAATGAAAAACTGTTTTTT; CDR3aa: CASSESTASNEKLFF; abundance: NA; v_gene: TRBV10-1; j_gene: TRBJ1-4; d_gene: NA
CDR3nt: TGTGCCAGCAATAACGGGGACTCTGGGGCCAACGTCCTGACTTTC; CDR3aa: CASNNGDSGANVLTF; abundance: NA; v_gene: TRBV11-2; j_gene: TRBJ2-6; d_gene: NA
CDR3nt: TGTGCCAGCAGTTACGAGGGACCCAGGGCCCAGTACTTC; CDR3aa: CASSYEGPRAQYF; abundance: once; v_gene: TRBV6-5; j_gene: TRBJ2-5; d_gene: NA
CDR3nt: TGTGCCAGCAGTTTATCAGGGTATGGCTACACCTTC; CDR3aa: CASSLSGYGYTF; abundance: NA; v_gene: TRBV28; j_gene: TRBJ1-2; d_gene: NA
CDR3nt: TGCAGCGTTGAGTGGCGGGGACAGAACACAGATACGCAGTATTTT; CDR3aa: CSVEWRGQNTDTQYF; abundance: NA; v_gene: TRBV29-1; j_gene: TRBJ2-3; d_gene: NA
CDR3nt: TGCGCCAGCAGCGAGCCAGGGATTCGCGATGAGCAGTTCTTC; CDR3aa: CASSEPGIRDEQFF; abundance: NA; v_gene: TRBV5-1; j_gene: TRBJ2-1; d_gene: NA
CDR3nt: TGTGCCAGCAGCTTGGGCTACCCGAGGCGGGAAGAGACCCAGTACTTC; CDR3aa: CASSLGYPRREETQYF; abundance: NA; v_gene: TRBV5-5; j_gene: TRBJ2-5; d_gene: NA
CDR3nt: TGTGCCTGGAGTGTACGGGGCACAGAAGCTTTCTTT; CDR3aa: CAWSVRGTEAFF; abundance: NA; v_gene: TRBV30; j_gene: TRBJ1-1; d_gene: NA
CDR3nt: TGCGCCAGCAGCGCTTCTAGCACAGATACGCAGTATTTT; CDR3aa: CASSASSTDTQYF; abundance: once; v_gene: TRBV5-1; j_gene: TRBJ2-3; d_gene: NA
CDR3nt: TGTGCCAGCAGCTTAGACTACTACGAGCAGTACTTC; CDR3aa: CASSLDYYEQYF; abundance: NA; v_gene: TRBV11-2; j_gene: TRBJ2-7; d_gene: NA
CDR3nt: TGTGCCAGCTCACCATCCAGGGACAATGAGCAGTTCTTC; CDR3aa: CASSPSRDNEQFF; abundance: NA; v_gene: TRBV18; j_gene: TRBJ2-1; d_gene: NA
CDR3nt: TGTGCCAGCTCACCATCCGGGACCACAGATACGCAGTATTTT; CDR3aa: CASSPSGTTDTQYF; abundance: NA; v_gene: TRBV18; j_gene: TRBJ2-3; d_gene: NA
CDR3nt: TGTGCCAGCAGGTGTATTGGGTGTGCAACTAATGAAAAACTGTTTTTT; CDR3aa: CASRCIGCATNEKLFF; abundance: NA; v_gene: TRBV7-2; j_gene: TRBJ1-4; d_gene: NA